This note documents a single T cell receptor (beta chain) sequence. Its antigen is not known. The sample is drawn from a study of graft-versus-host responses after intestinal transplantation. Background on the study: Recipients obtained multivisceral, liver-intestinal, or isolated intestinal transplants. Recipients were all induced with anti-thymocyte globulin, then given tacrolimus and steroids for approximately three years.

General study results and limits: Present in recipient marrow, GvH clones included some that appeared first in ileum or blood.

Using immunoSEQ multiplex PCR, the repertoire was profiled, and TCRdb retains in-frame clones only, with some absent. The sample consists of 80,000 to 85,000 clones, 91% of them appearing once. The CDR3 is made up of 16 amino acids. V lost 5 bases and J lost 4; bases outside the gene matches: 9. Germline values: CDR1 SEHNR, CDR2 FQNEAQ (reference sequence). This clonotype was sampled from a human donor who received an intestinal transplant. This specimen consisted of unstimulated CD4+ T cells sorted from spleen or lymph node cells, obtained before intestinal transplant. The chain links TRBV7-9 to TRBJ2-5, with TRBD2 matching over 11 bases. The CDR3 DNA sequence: TGTGCCAGCAGCCGGCTTCTAGCGGGGGGAAGAGAGACCCAGTACTTC. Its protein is CASSRLLAGGRETQYF.